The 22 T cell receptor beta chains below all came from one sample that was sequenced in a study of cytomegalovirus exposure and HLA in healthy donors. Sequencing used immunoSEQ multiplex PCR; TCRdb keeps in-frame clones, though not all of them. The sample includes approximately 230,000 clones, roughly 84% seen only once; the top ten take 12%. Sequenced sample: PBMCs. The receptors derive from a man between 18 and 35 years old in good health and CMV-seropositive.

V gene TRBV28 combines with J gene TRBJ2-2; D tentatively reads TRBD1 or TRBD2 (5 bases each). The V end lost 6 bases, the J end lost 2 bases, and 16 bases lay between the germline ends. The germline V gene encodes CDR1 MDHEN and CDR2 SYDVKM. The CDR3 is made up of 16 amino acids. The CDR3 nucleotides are TGTGCCAGCAGCCAATTTGAGGGGTTTAACACCGGGGAGCTGTTTTTT. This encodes CASSQFEGFNTGELFF.

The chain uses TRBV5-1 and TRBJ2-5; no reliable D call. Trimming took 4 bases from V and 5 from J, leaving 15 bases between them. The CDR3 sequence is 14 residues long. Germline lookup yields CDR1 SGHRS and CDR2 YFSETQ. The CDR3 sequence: CASSPATSRETQYF. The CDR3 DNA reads TGCGCCAGCAGCCCGGCCACGTCGCGGGAGACCCAGTACTTC.

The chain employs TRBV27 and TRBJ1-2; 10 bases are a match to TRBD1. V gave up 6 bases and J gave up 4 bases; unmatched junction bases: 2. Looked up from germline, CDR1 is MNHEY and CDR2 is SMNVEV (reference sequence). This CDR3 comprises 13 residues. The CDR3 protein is CASRGDRGYGYTF. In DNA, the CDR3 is TGTGCCAGCAGGGGGGACAGGGGCTATGGCTACACCTTC.

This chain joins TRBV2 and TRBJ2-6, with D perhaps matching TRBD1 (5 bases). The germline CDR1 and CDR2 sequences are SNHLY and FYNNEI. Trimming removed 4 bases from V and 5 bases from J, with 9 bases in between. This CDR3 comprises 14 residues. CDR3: CASSVTGRANVLTF. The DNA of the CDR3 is TGTGCCAGCAGTGTAACAGGCCGGGCCAACGTCCTGACTTTC. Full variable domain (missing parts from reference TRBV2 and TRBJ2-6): EPEVTQTPSHQVTQMGQEVILRCVPISNHLYFYWYRQILGQKVEFLVSFYNNEISEKSEIFDDQFSVERPDGSNFTLKIRSTKLEDSAMYFCASSVTGRANVLTFGAGSRLTVL.

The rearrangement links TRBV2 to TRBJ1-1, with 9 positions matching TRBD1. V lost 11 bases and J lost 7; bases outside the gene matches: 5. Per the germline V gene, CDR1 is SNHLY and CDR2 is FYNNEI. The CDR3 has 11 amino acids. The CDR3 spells CAGGTGIEAFF. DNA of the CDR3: TGTGCCGGCGGGACAGGGATTGAAGCTTTCTTT. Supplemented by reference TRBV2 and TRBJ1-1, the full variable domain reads EPEVTQTPSHQVTQMGQEVILRCVPISNHLYFYWYRQILGQKVEFLVSFYNNEISEKSEIFDDQFSVERPDGSNFTLKIRSTKLEDSAMYFCAGGTGIEAFFGQGTRLTVV.

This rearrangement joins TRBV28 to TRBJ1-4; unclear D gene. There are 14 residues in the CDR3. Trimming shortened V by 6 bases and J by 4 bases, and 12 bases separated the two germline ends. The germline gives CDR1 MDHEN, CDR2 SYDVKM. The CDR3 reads CASSHGGLNEKLFF. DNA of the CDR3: TGTGCCAGCAGCCACGGAGGCCTTAATGAAAAACTGTTTTTT.

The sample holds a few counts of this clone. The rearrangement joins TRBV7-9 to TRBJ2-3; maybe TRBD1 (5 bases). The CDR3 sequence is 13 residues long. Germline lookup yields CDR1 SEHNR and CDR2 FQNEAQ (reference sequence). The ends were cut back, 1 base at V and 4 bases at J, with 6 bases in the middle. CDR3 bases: TGTGCCAGCAGCTTAGGGACACCAGATACGCAGTATTTT. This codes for CASSLGTPDTQYF.

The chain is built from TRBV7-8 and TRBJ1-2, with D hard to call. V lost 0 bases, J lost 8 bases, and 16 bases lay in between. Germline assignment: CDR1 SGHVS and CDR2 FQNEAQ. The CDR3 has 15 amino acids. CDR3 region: CASSLARVGSNGYTF. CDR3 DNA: TGTGCCAGCAGCTTAGCGCGCGTAGGCTCAAACGGCTACACCTTC.

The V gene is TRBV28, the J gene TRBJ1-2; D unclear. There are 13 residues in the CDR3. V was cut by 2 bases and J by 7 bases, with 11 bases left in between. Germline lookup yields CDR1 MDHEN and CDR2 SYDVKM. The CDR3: CASSLLRVGGYTF. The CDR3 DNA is TGTGCCAGCAGTTTACTAAGGGTGGGTGGCTACACCTTC.

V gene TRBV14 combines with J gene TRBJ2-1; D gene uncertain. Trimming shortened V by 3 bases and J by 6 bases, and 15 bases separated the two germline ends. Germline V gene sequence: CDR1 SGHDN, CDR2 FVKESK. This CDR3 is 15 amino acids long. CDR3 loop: CASSHSEGRFNEQFF. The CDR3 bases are TGTGCCAGCAGCCACTCAGAAGGCAGATTCAATGAGCAGTTCTTC.

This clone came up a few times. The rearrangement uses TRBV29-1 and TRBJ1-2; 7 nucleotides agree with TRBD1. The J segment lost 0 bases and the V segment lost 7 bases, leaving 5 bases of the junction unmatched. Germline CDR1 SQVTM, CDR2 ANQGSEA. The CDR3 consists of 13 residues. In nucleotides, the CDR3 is TGCAGCGCCCGGGACAGCACTAACTATGGCTACACCTTC. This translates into CSARDSTNYGYTF.

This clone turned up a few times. In nucleotides, the CDR3 is TGTGCCAGCAGCAGGCTAGCGGGAGGGGTGAGCGAGCAGTACTTC. Protein: CASSRLAGGVSEQYF. The V call is TRBV7-9, the J call TRBJ2-7; 12 nucleotides line up with TRBD2. Per germline, CDR1 SEHNR and CDR2 FQNEAQ (reference sequence). The CDR3 has 15 residues. V lost 5 bases to trimming and J lost 6 bases; unmatched junction nucleotides: 8.

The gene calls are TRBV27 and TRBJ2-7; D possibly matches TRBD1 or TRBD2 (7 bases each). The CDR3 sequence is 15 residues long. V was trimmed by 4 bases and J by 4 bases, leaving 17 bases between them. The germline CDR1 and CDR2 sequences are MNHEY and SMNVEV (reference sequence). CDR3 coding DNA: TGTGCCAGCAGTTATCAGGCTCAGGGGGGGTACGAGCAGTACTTC. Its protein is CASSYQAQGGYEQYF.

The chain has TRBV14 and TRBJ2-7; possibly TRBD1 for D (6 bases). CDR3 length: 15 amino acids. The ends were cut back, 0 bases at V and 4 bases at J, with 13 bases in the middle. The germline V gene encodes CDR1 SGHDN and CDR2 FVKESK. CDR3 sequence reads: CASSQDWQGLYEQYF. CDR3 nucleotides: TGTGCCAGCAGCCAAGATTGGCAGGGGCTATACGAGCAGTACTTC. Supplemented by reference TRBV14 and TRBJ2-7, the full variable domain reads EAGVTQFPSHSVIEKGQTVTLRCDPISGHDNLYWYRRVMGKEIKFLLHFVKESKQDESGMPNNRFLAERTGGTYSTLKVQPAELEDSGVYFCASSQDWQGLYEQYFGPGTRLTVT.

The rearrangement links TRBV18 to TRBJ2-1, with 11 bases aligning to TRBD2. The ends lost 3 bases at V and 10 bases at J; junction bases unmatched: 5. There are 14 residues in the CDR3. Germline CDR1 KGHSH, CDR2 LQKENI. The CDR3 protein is CASSPLAGGGEQFF. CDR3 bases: TGTGCCAGCTCACCCTTAGCGGGAGGGGGAGAGCAGTTCTTC.

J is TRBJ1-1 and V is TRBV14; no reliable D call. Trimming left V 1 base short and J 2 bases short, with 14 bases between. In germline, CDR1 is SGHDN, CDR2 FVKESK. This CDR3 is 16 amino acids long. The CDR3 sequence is CASSQVIGGINTEAFF. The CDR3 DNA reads TGTGCCAGCAGCCAAGTTATCGGAGGGATAAACACTGAAGCTTTCTTT.

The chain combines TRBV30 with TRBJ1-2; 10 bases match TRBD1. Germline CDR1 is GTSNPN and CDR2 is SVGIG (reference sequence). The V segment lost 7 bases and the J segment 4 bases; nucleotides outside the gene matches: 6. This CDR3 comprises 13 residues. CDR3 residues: CAYRDRGTYGYTF. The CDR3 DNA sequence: TGTGCCTACCGGGACAGGGGAACCTATGGCTACACCTTC.

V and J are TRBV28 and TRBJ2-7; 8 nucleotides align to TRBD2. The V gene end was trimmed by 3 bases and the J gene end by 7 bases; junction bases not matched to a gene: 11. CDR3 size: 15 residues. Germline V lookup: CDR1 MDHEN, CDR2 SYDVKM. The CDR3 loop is CASSLPGTRLREQYF. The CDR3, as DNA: TGTGCCAGCAGTTTGCCCGGGACTAGACTACGAGAGCAGTACTTC.

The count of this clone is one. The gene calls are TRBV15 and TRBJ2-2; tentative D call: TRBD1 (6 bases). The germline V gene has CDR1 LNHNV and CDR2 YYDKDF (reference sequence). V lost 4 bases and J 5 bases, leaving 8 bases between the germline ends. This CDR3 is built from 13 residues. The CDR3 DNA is TGTGCCACCAGCAACAGGGTAACCGGGGAGCTGTTTTTT. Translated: CATSNRVTGELFF.

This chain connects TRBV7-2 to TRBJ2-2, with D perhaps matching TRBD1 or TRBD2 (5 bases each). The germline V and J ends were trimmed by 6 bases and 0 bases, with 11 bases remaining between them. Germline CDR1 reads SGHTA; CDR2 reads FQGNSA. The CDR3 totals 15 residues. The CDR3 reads CASRLGRANTGELFF. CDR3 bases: TGTGCCAGCAGATTGGGACGGGCGAACACCGGGGAGCTGTTTTTT.

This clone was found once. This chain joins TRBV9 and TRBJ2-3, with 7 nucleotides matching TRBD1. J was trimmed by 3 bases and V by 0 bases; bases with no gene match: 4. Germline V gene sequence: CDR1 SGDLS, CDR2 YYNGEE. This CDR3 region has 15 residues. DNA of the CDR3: TGTGCCAGCAGCGTAGGGTCCAGGGGGACAGATACGCAGTATTTT. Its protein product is CASSVGSRGTDTQYF.

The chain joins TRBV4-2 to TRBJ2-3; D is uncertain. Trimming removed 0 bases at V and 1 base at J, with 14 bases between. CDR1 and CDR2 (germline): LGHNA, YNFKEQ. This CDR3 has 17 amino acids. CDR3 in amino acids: CASSQDGPRTGTDTQYF. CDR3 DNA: TGTGCCAGCAGCCAAGATGGACCCAGGACCGGCACAGATACGCAGTATTTT.